This T cell receptor beta chain was retrieved from a study of blood T cell repertoires in COVID-19. Study in general: There were acute and convalescent COVID-19 samples, and they came from the United States, Italy and Spain. PBMCs, B-cell-depleted T cells, or T cells provided the cDNA or gDNA that made up the material.

This clone has a handful of counts. This CDR3 is 14 amino acids long. V was shortened by 1 base and J by 2 bases, with 8 bases between the two germline ends. Germline CDR1 SGHDT, CDR2 YYEEEE. Original processing methods: Researchers report that nucleated cell counts were estimated from reference gene primer amplification. The repertoire was sequenced with immunoSEQ multiplex PCR; TCRdb's copy has only in-frame clones and lacks some. That table furnishes V, J and clone size, whereas the DNA furnished D and trimming. The table lists 250,000 or so clones, 90% of them singletons. The receptor comes from a woman aged 55-69 years with COVID-19, enrolled during active disease. What was sequenced was peripheral blood. The chain combines TRBV5-6 with TRBJ2-3; D possibly corresponds to TRBD1 (6 bases). CDR3 nucleotide sequence: TGTGCCAGCAGCTTGTCAGGGGACACAGATACGCAGTATTTT. This encodes CASSLSGDTDTQYF.